These 26 T cell receptor beta chains came from one sample sequenced in a study of blood T cell repertoires in COVID-19. The method was immunoSEQ multiplex PCR; TCRdb's version includes in-frame clones alone and lacks a portion of them. The sample holds some 250,000 clones, around 86% seen once. The sample was peripheral blood. These receptors all stem from a woman aged 55-75 years with COVID-19, enrolled during active disease.

J is TRBJ1-2 and V is TRBV3-1 (or the pseudogene TRBV3-2); 12 bases line up with TRBD1. Germline lookup yields CDR1 LGHDT and CDR2 YNNKEL (reference sequence). This CDR3 is 16 amino acids long. V shed 1 base, J shed 3 bases, and the junction held 3 bases outside the gene matches. The DNA for the CDR3 is TGTGCCAGCAGCCAAGGAGGGACAGGGGGCTACTATGGCTACACCTTC. It codes for CASSQGGTGGYYGYTF.

The rearrangement uses TRBV7-3 and TRBJ2-1, with D possibly matching TRBD2 (6 bases). Per germline, CDR1 SGHTA and CDR2 FQGTGA. CDR3 size: 13 residues. The germline V and J ends were trimmed by 5 bases and 7 bases, with 12 bases remaining between them. For the CDR3, the DNA is TGTGCCAGCAGCCTTACTAGCAGGAATGAGCAGTTCTTC. Translating it yields CASSLTSRNEQFF.

The chain employs TRBV29-1 and TRBJ2-7; TRBD2 matches 7 bases. The J segment lost 3 bases and the V segment lost 6 bases, leaving 8 bases of the junction unmatched. Germline V gene sequence: CDR1 SQVTM, CDR2 ANQGSEA. The CDR3 contains 13 residues. CDR3 protein: CSVGLGGDYEQYF. In DNA form, the CDR3 reads TGCAGCGTCGGCCTGGGGGGGGACTACGAGCAGTACTTC.

By share, this clone counts as medium-sized. This chain connects TRBV6-5 to TRBJ2-2; 7 nucleotides match TRBD2. CDR1 and CDR2 from the germline V gene are MNHEY and SVGAGI. J gave up 3 bases and V 5 bases, and 6 bases lay outside the gene matches. The CDR3 length is 15 residues. CDR3 nucleotide sequence: TGTGCCAGCAGTCGGGCGGGAGTGGACACCGGGGAGCTGTTTTTT. Translation: CASSRAGVDTGELFF.

The chain links TRBV9 to TRBJ2-5; tentatively, D is TRBD1 (6 bases). Trimming removed 3 bases from V and 4 bases from J, with 22 bases in between. CDR1 and CDR2 (germline): SGDLS, YYNGEE. There are 17 residues in the CDR3. In DNA form, the CDR3 reads TGTGCCAGCAGCGCCGGACCCAGGGGCGGTGTAGGAGAGACCCAGTACTTC. This encodes CASSAGPRGGVGETQYF.

The CDR3 region is CASTRDRVNSPLHF. In nucleotides, the CDR3 is TGTGCCAGCACCCGGGACAGGGTAAATTCACCCCTCCACTTT. The chain employs TRBV28 and TRBJ1-6, with 9 bases fitting TRBD1. The J segment lost 7 bases and the V segment lost 7 bases, leaving 5 bases of the junction unmatched. The CDR3 extends over 14 amino acids. Germline V gene lookup returns CDR1 MDHEN and CDR2 SYDVKM. Using reference TRBV28 and TRBJ1-6 for the parts outside the CDR3, the full variable domain is DVKVTQSSRYLVKRTGEKVFLECVQDMDHENMFWYRQDPGLGLRLIYFSYDVKMKEKGDIPEGYSVSREKKERFSLILESASTNQTSMYLCASTRDRVNSPLHFGNGTRLTVT.

As DNA, the CDR3 is TGTGCCAGCAGTTACTCGATAGGAGGAGCCAAAAACATTCAGTACTTC. Encoded protein: CASSYSIGGAKNIQYF. V gene TRBV6-2 or TRBV6-3 combines with J gene TRBJ2-4; TRBD2 might be the D (5 bases). Germline V CDR1 and CDR2: MNHEY, SVGEGT. This CDR3 has 16 residues. V lost 0 bases and J lost 0, with 9 bases in between.

This clone was seen only once. The CDR3 DNA reads as TGTGCCAGCAGTACTCATCGATCTTGGAACACTGAAGCTTTCTTT. Protein sequence: CASSTHRSWNTEAFF. This rearrangement joins TRBV28 to TRBJ1-1; D call uncertain. Trimming stripped 5 bases from V and 1 base from J, with 14 bases between. This CDR3 region has 15 residues. Germline V gene sequence: CDR1 MDHEN, CDR2 SYDVKM.

V usage is TRBV19 and J usage is TRBJ2-7, with D uncertain. Germline V gene data show CDR1 as LNHDA and CDR2 as SQIVND (reference sequence). This CDR3 comprises 15 residues. The V end lost 3 bases, the J end lost 0 bases, and 12 bases lay between the germline ends. The CDR3, as DNA: TGTGCCAGTAGTATCGGTCCAGGCAACTCCTACGAGCAGTACTTC. Translation: CASSIGPGNSYEQYF. Full variable domain (remainder filled in from reference TRBV19 and TRBJ2-7): DGGITQSPKYLFRKEGQNVTLSCEQNLNHDAMYWYRQDPGQGLRLIYYSQIVNDFQKGDIAEGYSVSREKKESFPLTVTSAQKNPTAFYLCASSIGPGNSYEQYFGPGTRLTVT.

This chain links TRBV12-5 with TRBJ2-5; 14 bases are shared with TRBD2. V lost 5 bases to trimming and J lost 5 bases; unmatched junction nucleotides: 7. Germline lookup yields CDR1 LGHNT and CDR2 FRNRAP. The CDR3 is 16 residues long. The CDR3 DNA reads TGTGCTAGTGGTGATGGGACTAGCGGGAGTAGGGAGACCCAGTACTTC. This gives the protein CASGDGTSGSRETQYF.

This rearrangement joins TRBV5-4 to TRBJ1-2, with unresolved D. The germline V gene encodes CDR1 SGHNT and CDR2 YYREEE (reference sequence). The CDR3 spans 14 residues. V lost 1 base and J lost 1, with 8 bases in between. Here the CDR3 reads CASSLYMYNYGYTF. In DNA form, the CDR3 reads TGTGCCAGCAGCTTGTATATGTATAACTATGGCTACACCTTC. Full variable domain (rest looked up from reference TRBV5-4 and TRBJ1-2): ETGVTQSPTHLIKTRGQQVTLRCSSQSGHNTVSWYQQALGQGPQFIFQYYREEENGRGNFPPRFSGLQFPNYSSELNVNALELDDSALYLCASSLYMYNYGYTFGSGTRLTVV.

V and J are TRBV19 and TRBJ2-3; 8 nucleotides line up with TRBD2. The CDR3 is 16 amino acids. Germline CDR1 is LNHDA and CDR2 is SQIVND (reference sequence). V lost 1 base and J lost 2; bases outside the gene matches: 5. The CDR3 DNA reads as TGTGCCAGTAGTATAGGGGTAGCGGGATTCACAGATACGCAGTATTTT. As protein: CASSIGVAGFTDTQYF.

This rearrangement joins TRBV6-6 to TRBJ1-1; possibly TRBD1 for D (5 bases). The length of the CDR3 is 13 residues. The V end lost 6 bases, the J end lost 6 bases, and 14 bases lay between the germline ends. The V gene's germline CDR1 is MNHNY and CDR2 SVGAGI (reference sequence). The CDR3 spells CASSRGELPEAFF. The CDR3 bases are TGTGCCAGCAGCCGGGGGGAGTTGCCTGAAGCTTTCTTT.

The chain uses TRBV5-1 and TRBJ2-5, with 13 bases fitting TRBD2. This CDR3 comprises 16 residues. V dropped 5 bases and J dropped 2; count of bases not matched to a gene: 6. CDR1 is SGHRS, CDR2 YFSETQ, per germline. Here the CDR3 reads CASRGTSGVPQETQYF. The CDR3 nucleotides are TGCGCCAGCAGAGGGACTAGCGGGGTTCCACAAGAGACCCAGTACTTC.

The chain is built from TRBV10-3 and TRBJ1-2; D gene uncertain. V lost 4 bases and J 7 bases, leaving 16 bases between the germline ends. CDR1 is ENHRY and CDR2 is SYGVKD in the germline V gene. This CDR3 spans 14 amino acids. CDR3 sequence reads: CAISAAMMGSGYTF. In DNA, the CDR3 is TGTGCCATCAGTGCCGCAATGATGGGCTCTGGCTACACCTTC.

The rearrangement uses TRBV27 and TRBJ2-1, with D perhaps matching TRBD1 (6 bases). The V end lost 8 bases, the J end lost 10 bases, and 21 bases lay between the germline ends. Germline CDR1 and CDR2: MNHEY and SMNVEV (reference sequence). CDR3 length: 14 amino acids. DNA for the CDR3: TGTGCCAGCGCCCGCCCGGACCCGAGGGGGGAGCAGTTCTTC. It specifies CASARPDPRGEQFF.

The chain carries TRBV18 and TRBJ2-4; 9 nucleotides line up with TRBD2. The CDR3 runs to 13 residues. J gave up 12 bases and V 3 bases, and 6 bases lay outside the gene matches. In germline, CDR1 is KGHSH, CDR2 LQKENI. The CDR3 DNA follows: TGTGCCAGCTCACCCTCGGGACTAGCTAGTCAGTACTTC. This codes for CASSPSGLASQYF.

The chain carries TRBV5-8 and TRBJ1-4; perhaps TRBD1 as D (5 bases). Germline loops: CDR1 SGHTS, CDR2 YDEGEE. V was pared by 4 bases and J by 0 bases, with 10 bases between. The CDR3 is made up of 15 amino acids. CDR3 sequence reads: CASSPGEATNEKLFF. Here the CDR3 DNA reads TGTGCCAGCAGCCCGGGGGAGGCAACTAATGAAAAACTGTTTTTT.

This chain uses TRBV27 with TRBJ2-3, with D unresolved. Germline V gene sequence: CDR1 MNHEY, CDR2 SMNVEV (reference sequence). V was pared by 0 bases and J by 8 bases, with 9 bases between. The CDR3 consists of 13 residues. The CDR3 loop is CASSLSGVGTQYF. CDR3 coding DNA: TGTGCCAGCAGTTTATCGGGCGTGGGTACGCAGTATTTT.

The chain employs TRBV27 and TRBJ2-1; 7 nucleotides agree with TRBD1. Losses at the gene ends were 6 bases for V and 7 bases for J; bases not matched to a gene: 12. The length of the CDR3 is 15 residues. Germline CDR1 reads MNHEY; CDR2 reads SMNVEV (reference sequence). The CDR3 DNA is TGTGCCAGCAGCCTCGACAGGGCATGGACAAATGAGCAGTTCTTC. This sequence encodes CASSLDRAWTNEQFF.

The chain recombines TRBV2 with TRBJ2-3, with 15 bases aligning to TRBD2. Losses at the gene ends were 4 bases for V and 2 bases for J; bases not matched to a gene: 4. Germline-derived CDR1 and CDR2 are SNHLY and FYNNEI. CDR3 length equals 17 residues. Here the CDR3 DNA reads TGTGCCAGCAGTGGGACTAGCGGGAGGGCCCACACAGATACGCAGTATTTT. Translated: CASSGTSGRAHTDTQYF.

This chain links TRBV5-5 with TRBJ1-4; D remains ambiguous. V dropped 0 bases and J dropped 3 bases, with 15 bases sitting between them. The V gene's germline CDR1 is SGHKS and CDR2 YYEKEE (reference sequence). The CDR3 is 17 amino acids. CDR3 coding DNA: TGTGCCAGCAGCTTGGGGTCCCTACCCCGCCCTAATGAAAAACTGTTTTTT. Amino acid sequence: CASSLGSLPRPNEKLFF.

This chain links TRBV9 with TRBJ1-5; D is possibly TRBD1 (6 bases). Trimming cost V 0 bases and J 3 bases, with 10 bases left between them. Germline-derived CDR1 and CDR2 are SGDLS and YYNGEE. The CDR3 extends over 15 amino acids. The CDR3 reads CASSVEGTHNQPQHF. CDR3 DNA: TGTGCCAGCAGCGTAGAAGGGACACACAATCAGCCCCAGCATTTT.

This chain links TRBV2 with TRBJ1-3, with TRBD1 as a possible D gene (6 bases). The ends were cut back, 9 bases at V and 2 bases at J, with 17 bases in the middle. Looked up from germline, CDR1 is SNHLY and CDR2 is FYNNEI. This CDR3 has 15 residues. In nucleotides, the CDR3 is TGTGCCAGACAAAAAGAACAGGGCACTGGAAACACCATATATTTT. It specifies CARQKEQGTGNTIYF. The full variable domain, rest sourced from reference TRBV2 and TRBJ1-3, is EPEVTQTPSHQVTQMGQEVILRCVPISNHLYFYWYRQILGQKVEFLVSFYNNEISEKSEIFDDQFSVERPDGSNFTLKIRSTKLEDSAMYFCARQKEQGTGNTIYFGEGSWLTVV.

This clone was counted between two and nine times. V gene TRBV30 combines with J gene TRBJ1-6, with D possibly TRBD1 on 5 matching bases. V was clipped by 4 bases and J by 7 bases, with 14 bases between them. This CDR3 comprises 14 residues. In germline, CDR1 is GTSNPN, CDR2 SVGIG (reference sequence). The CDR3 DNA sequence: TGTGCCTGGAATGTAGGACAAACGAATTCACCCCTCCACTTT. Translating it yields CAWNVGQTNSPLHF.

The rearrangement links TRBV15 to TRBJ2-5, with 7 bases aligning to TRBD2. Looked up from germline, CDR1 is LNHNV and CDR2 is YYDKDF (reference sequence). CDR3 size: 15 residues. Trimming cost V 5 bases and J 5 bases; bases outside gene matches: 11. The CDR3 region is CATSGEGRARETQYF. The CDR3 DNA reads as TGTGCCACCAGCGGGGAGGGGAGGGCCAGGGAGACCCAGTACTTC.